This T cell receptor beta chain was recovered during a study of CD8+CD57+ T cells in acquired aplastic anemia. Study findings and constraints: Patients and controls had in common twenty-nine CD8+ CDR3 sequences.

V trimming: 6 bases; J trimming: 3 bases; junction bases outside the gene matches: 8. CDR3 length equals 16 residues. Germline-derived CDR1 and CDR2 are MNHNY and SVGAGI (reference sequence). This clonotype was picked up many times. Its antigen remains unidentified. TCR beta VDJ combinations and CDR3 sequences were profiled from genomic DNA. Via MiXCR, TCRdb re-called the reads, giving one row per CDR3 protein. Of 400,000 to 450,000 distinct CDR3 sequences in the sample, approximately 70% were seen once. Sequenced: sorted CD4+, CD8+, or CD8+CD57+ T cells (not recorded which) from PBMCs. This receptor was obtained from a human donor in good health, serving as a control. The V and J genes are TRBV6-6 and TRBJ2-6; 7 bases are shared with TRBD2. CDR3 sequence: CASSQFGGIGANVLTF. The CDR3 region has the DNA TGTGCCAGCAGCCAATTCGGGGGGATTGGGGCCAACGTCCTGACTTTC.